The 29 T cell receptor beta chains listed next were all sequenced from one sample in a study of CD8+CD57+ T cells in acquired aplastic anemia. TCR beta VDJ and CDR3 profiles were obtained from a genomic DNA template. MiXCR, applied by TCRdb to the reads, yields one record per CDR3 protein. The sample yields about 160,000 distinct CDR3 sequences, over 40% seen once. For sequencing, patients were chosen who had shown expansion of CD8+CD57+ cells by flow cytometry. The sequenced sample consisted of sorted CD4+, CD8+, or CD8+CD57+ T cells (not recorded which) from PBMCs. The receptors were sampled from a human donor with aplastic anemia.

J is TRBJ2-7 and V is TRBV9, with TRBD1 matching over 8 bases. The CDR3 runs 16 residues. CDR1 is SGDLS, CDR2 YYNGEE, per germline. The V gene end was trimmed by 0 bases and the J gene end by 2 bases; junction bases not matched to a gene: 7. The CDR3 loop reads CASSVAGTGATYEQYF. The CDR3 DNA sequence: TGTGCCAGCAGCGTAGCCGGGACAGGCGCAACCTACGAGCAGTACTTC. Drawing the rest from reference TRBV9 and TRBJ2-7, the complete variable domain is DSGVTQTPKHLITATGQRVTLRCSPRSGDLSVYWYQQSLDQGLQFLIQYYNGEERAKGNILERFSAQQFPDLHSELNLSSLELGDSALYFCASSVAGTGATYEQYFGPGTRLTVT.

The chain combines TRBV7-9 with TRBJ2-3, with unresolved D. CDR1 SEHNR and CDR2 FQNEAQ come from the germline V gene (reference sequence). The CDR3 consists of 12 residues. The ends were cut back, 5 bases at V and 4 bases at J, with 7 bases in the middle. The CDR3 region is CASSLPPDTQYF. The DNA of the CDR3 is TGTGCCAGCAGCCTACCTCCAGATACGCAGTATTTT.

This chain links TRBV10-3 with TRBJ2-2; D call uncertain. The CDR3 spans 10 residues. Between the trimmed V and J ends, which lost 6 bases and 6 bases, there was a span of 2 bases. Germline CDR1 and CDR2: ENHRY and SYGVKD. The CDR3 reads CAISPGELFF. The CDR3 coding sequence is TGTGCCATCAGCCCCGGGGAGCTGTTTTTT.

This clonotype was counted many times. CDR3 in amino acids: CASVGTEFRGAFF. CDR3 sequence (DNA): TGTGCCAGCGTAGGGACGGAGTTCAGGGGAGCTTTCTTT. The chain carries TRBV2 and TRBJ1-1; TRBD1 is a possible D gene (6 bases). The ends were cut back, 8 bases at V and 10 bases at J, with 20 bases in the middle. Germline CDR1 reads SNHLY; CDR2 reads FYNNEI. The CDR3 runs to 13 residues.

J is TRBJ2-3 and V is TRBV7-3, with a possible D match to TRBD2 (7 bases). Trimming cost V 5 bases and J 1 base, with 16 bases left between them. Germline V gene sequence: CDR1 SGHTA, CDR2 FQGTGA. CDR3 length equals 16 residues. CDR3: CASSPPGAGGTDTQYF. For the CDR3, the DNA is TGTGCCAGCAGCCCACCGGGGGCGGGGGGCACAGATACGCAGTATTTT.

This clonotype was seen ten or more times. The DNA of the CDR3 is TGTGCCAGCAGCAACGGACAGGGTAACGGCTACACCTTC. Protein: CASSNGQGNGYTF. V and J are TRBV7-3 and TRBJ1-2; TRBD1 aligns across 8 bases. V was clipped by 5 bases and J by 8 bases; unmatched bases: 7. CDR3 length: 13 amino acids. The germline V gene encodes CDR1 SGHTA and CDR2 FQGTGA.

This clonotype was picked up many times. The V and J genes are TRBV6-6 and TRBJ2-5; perhaps TRBD2 as D (7 bases). The CDR3 extends over 14 amino acids. V was clipped by 3 bases and J by 5 bases, with 13 bases between them. Germline-derived CDR1 and CDR2 are MNHNY and SVGAGI (reference sequence). The CDR3 reads CASSYRGARETQYF. The CDR3 region has the DNA TGTGCCAGCAGTTATCGGGGGGCGAGGGAGACCCAGTACTTC.

The J gene is TRBJ2-7, the V gene TRBV7-9; D may be TRBD1 or TRBD2 (6 bases each). CDR1 is SEHNR and CDR2 is FQNEAQ in the germline V gene (reference sequence). CDR3 length: 13 residues. Deletions cut 5 bases from V and 5 bases from J, with 13 bases between. The CDR3 DNA reads as TGTGCCAGCAGCCCGAGGGGGGATAACGAGCAGTACTTC. Translated: CASSPRGDNEQYF.

The chain recombines TRBV7-2 with TRBJ2-5; no definite D call. The CDR3 runs to 10 residues. V gave up 8 bases and J gave up 5 bases, with 6 bases separating them. Germline CDR1 SGHTA, CDR2 FQGNSA. CDR3 DNA sequence: TGTGCCAGCGAGGATGAGACCCAGTACTTC. Amino acid sequence: CASEDETQYF.

This clonotype was observed at least ten times. V gene TRBV4-3 combines with J gene TRBJ1-5; D ambiguous. There are 15 residues in the CDR3. The V end lost 0 bases, the J end lost 6 bases, and 12 bases lay between the germline ends. The germline gives CDR1 LGHNA, CDR2 YSLEER. In DNA, the CDR3 is TGCGCCAGCAGCCAAGACGTGGGATGGGGTCAGCCCCAGCATTTT. This codes for CASSQDVGWGQPQHF.

To note about this clonotype: Since the CDR3 does not end with the conserved phenylalanine or tryptophan, this likely comes from a read error. CDR3 residues: CASRLAGARSYNEQFL. CDR3 DNA: TGTGCCAGCAGACTAGCGGGAGCACGCTCCTACAATGAGCAGTTCCTC. The V and J genes are TRBV6-1 and TRBJ2-1, with TRBD2 matching 11 bases. This CDR3 comprises 16 residues. The germline gives CDR1 MNHNS, CDR2 SASEGT. V gave up 6 bases and J gave up 0 bases; unmatched junction bases: 4.

The V gene is TRBV25-1, the J gene TRBJ2-5, with 10 bases aligning to TRBD1. CDR1 and CDR2 from the germline V gene are MGHDK and SYGVNS. This CDR3 is built from 14 residues. V lost 7 bases and J lost 5; bases outside the gene matches: 7. The CDR3 spells CASTDRGLKETQYF. CDR3 DNA: TGTGCCAGCACCGACAGGGGGCTTAAGGAGACCCAGTACTTC.

The rearrangement links TRBV19 to TRBJ2-1, with D perhaps TRBD2 (6 bases). V lost 3 bases and J 7 bases, leaving 7 bases between the germline ends. Germline loops: CDR1 LNHDA, CDR2 SQIVND (reference sequence). The CDR3 consists of 12 residues. Written as DNA, the CDR3 is TGTGCCAGTAGTATGGCGGGGAATGAGCAGTTCTTC. Its protein product is CASSMAGNEQFF.

This clonotype was seen more than once but under ten times. The DNA for the CDR3 is TGCAGCCTTGGGACTAGCGGCTCCTACAATGAGCAGTTCTTC. Amino acids: CSLGTSGSYNEQFF. This chain joins TRBV29-1 and TRBJ2-1; 11 nucleotides agree with TRBD2. CDR1 is SQVTM and CDR2 is ANQGSEA in the germline V gene. This CDR3 spans 14 amino acids. V dropped 8 bases and J dropped 0; count of bases not matched to a gene: 3.

The chain joins TRBV29-1 to TRBJ1-4; D might be TRBD1 (6 bases). With 7 bases removed from V and 7 bases from J, the gap between germline ends came to 16 bases. This CDR3 is 13 amino acids long. The germline V gene has CDR1 SQVTM and CDR2 ANQGSEA. CDR3 in DNA: TGCAGCGGCCAACAGGGTTCATTTGAAAAACTGTTTTTT. Protein sequence: CSGQQGSFEKLFF.

This clonotype showed up many times. The gene calls are TRBV6-1 and TRBJ1-2; maybe TRBD1 (5 bases). V was trimmed by 5 bases and J by 0 bases, leaving 13 bases between them. In germline, CDR1 is MNHNS, CDR2 SASEGT. The CDR3 spans 15 residues. CDR3 sequence (DNA): TGTGCCAGCAGTCCCCGGGGCCTAGCTAACTATGGCTACACCTTC. Translation: CASSPRGLANYGYTF.

The rearrangement uses TRBV2 and TRBJ2-7; possibly TRBD1 for D (6 bases). Trimming removed 10 bases at V and 1 base at J, with 17 bases between. The CDR3 has 14 amino acids. The germline V gene has CDR1 SNHLY and CDR2 FYNNEI. The CDR3 DNA sequence: TGTGCCACCATGAAAGGACAGCTATCCTACGAGCAGTACTTC. It encodes CATMKGQLSYEQYF. The full variable domain, in which reference TRBV2 and TRBJ2-7 provide the parts outside the CDR3, is EPEVTQTPSHQVTQMGQEVILRCVPISNHLYFYWYRQILGQKVEFLVSFYNNEISEKSEIFDDQFSVERPDGSNFTLKIRSTKLEDSAMYFCATMKGQLSYEQYFGPGTRLTVT.

This clonotype was counted many times. This rearrangement joins TRBV5-4 to TRBJ2-3; possible D gene TRBD1, 6 bases. The ends were cut back, 4 bases at V and 6 bases at J, with 12 bases in the middle. This CDR3 spans 13 amino acids. CDR1 and CDR2 (germline): SGHNT, YYREEE (reference sequence). In DNA form, the CDR3 reads TGTGCCAGCAGCGCGACAGGAACGGATACGCAGTATTTT. Amino acids: CASSATGTDTQYF.

V gene TRBV20-1 combines with J gene TRBJ2-1, with 9 bases fitting TRBD1. The CDR3 sequence is 14 residues long. V lost 4 bases, J lost 6 bases, and 7 bases stayed unmatched. Germline CDR1 DFQATT, CDR2 SNEGSKA (reference sequence). The CDR3 region is CSATQGTGTNEQFF. The CDR3 nucleotides read TGCAGTGCTACACAAGGGACAGGGACCAATGAGCAGTTCTTC.

This clonotype was observed a few times. The rearrangement uses TRBV6-2 or TRBV6-3 and TRBJ1-5; unclear D gene. This CDR3 is 14 amino acids long. V was pared by 5 bases and J by 5 bases, with 13 bases between. Germline CDR1 is MNHEY and CDR2 is SVGEGT. The CDR3 loop reads CASSPWRDYQPQHF. CDR3 coding DNA: TGTGCCAGCAGTCCCTGGAGAGACTATCAGCCCCAGCATTTT.

This chain connects TRBV15 to TRBJ2-2; 7 bases are a match to TRBD2. V shed 0 bases, J shed 4 bases, and the junction held 2 bases outside the gene matches. CDR3 length: 15 amino acids. Germline loops: CDR1 LNHNV, CDR2 YYDKDF (reference sequence). The CDR3 reads CATSREGRGTGELFF. The DNA for the CDR3 is TGTGCCACCAGCAGAGAGGGGAGGGGCACCGGGGAGCTGTTTTTT.

This chain connects TRBV6-1 to TRBJ2-7; 8 bases are shared with TRBD1. CDR3 size: 14 residues. The germline gives CDR1 MNHNS, CDR2 SASEGT. After removal of 5 bases from V and 0 bases from J, the junction contained 3 bases not matched to a gene. CDR3 sequence: CASSLTGGSYEQYF. In nucleotides, the CDR3 is TGTGCCAGCAGTCTAACAGGGGGCTCCTACGAGCAGTACTTC.

The chain combines TRBV15 with TRBJ2-7; perhaps D is TRBD1 or TRBD2 (7 bases each). Trimming took 2 bases from V and 7 from J, leaving 18 bases between them. The CDR3 runs 15 residues. Germline values: CDR1 LNHNV, CDR2 YYDKDF (reference sequence). The CDR3 protein is CATSRRPGGALEQYF. The DNA of the CDR3 is TGTGCCACCAGCAGACGTCCAGGGGGGGCATTGGAGCAGTACTTC.

This rearrangement joins TRBV27 to TRBJ1-4, with D unclear. This CDR3 has 14 amino acids. CDR1 is MNHEY, CDR2 SMNVEV, per germline (reference sequence). The V gene lost 5 bases and the J gene lost 8 bases, with 15 bases spanning the gap. The DNA of the CDR3 is TGTGCCAGCAGTCCGGAGACCAGTAGAGAAAAACTGTTTTTT. The encoded protein is CASSPETSREKLFF.

This chain joins TRBV9 and TRBJ2-1; a possible D gene is TRBD2 (7 bases). Trimming removed 0 bases at V and 1 base at J, with 11 bases between. This CDR3 region has 16 residues. Germline CDR1 and CDR2: SGDLS and YYNGEE. Here the CDR3 reads CASSVGGGQSYNEQFF. The CDR3 region has the DNA TGTGCCAGCAGCGTAGGCGGGGGCCAATCCTACAATGAGCAGTTCTTC.

This clonotype is labeled as medium-sized. The rearrangement uses TRBV29-1 and TRBJ2-7; D ambiguous. This CDR3 region has 11 residues. Per germline, CDR1 SQVTM and CDR2 ANQGSEA. V lost 3 bases to trimming and J lost 5 bases, with 8 bases between them. The CDR3 here is CSVDRHNEQYF. For the CDR3, the DNA is TGCAGCGTTGACCGACACAACGAGCAGTACTTC.

The table lists this clonotype with a few counts. This rearrangement joins TRBV28 to TRBJ1-1, with D unclear. The CDR3 totals 15 residues. V was cut by 9 bases and J by 5 bases, with 22 bases left in between. Germline V gene lookup returns CDR1 MDHEN and CDR2 SYDVKM. This chain's CDR3 is CASLRGRRARTEAFF. CDR3 nucleotide sequence: TGTGCCAGTCTACGAGGTAGAAGGGCGAGGACTGAAGCTTTCTTT.

This clonotype was picked up one time. This chain uses TRBV20-1 with TRBJ1-2; D is unresolved. Trimming removed 3 bases from V and 4 bases from J, with 6 bases in between. This CDR3 is 11 amino acids long. Germline V gene sequence: CDR1 DFQATT, CDR2 SNEGSKA (reference sequence). CDR3 bases: TGCAGTGCTAGTAGTGCCTATGGCTACACCTTC. It is translated as CSASSAYGYTF.

This chain joins TRBV29-1 and TRBJ2-3; D not certain. V dropped 6 bases and J dropped 0 bases, with 10 bases sitting between them. Germline V CDR1 and CDR2: SQVTM, ANQGSEA. This CDR3 has 13 amino acids. The CDR3 reads CSVTRLSTDTQYF. The CDR3 nucleotides read TGCAGCGTGACACGTTTAAGCACAGATACGCAGTATTTT.